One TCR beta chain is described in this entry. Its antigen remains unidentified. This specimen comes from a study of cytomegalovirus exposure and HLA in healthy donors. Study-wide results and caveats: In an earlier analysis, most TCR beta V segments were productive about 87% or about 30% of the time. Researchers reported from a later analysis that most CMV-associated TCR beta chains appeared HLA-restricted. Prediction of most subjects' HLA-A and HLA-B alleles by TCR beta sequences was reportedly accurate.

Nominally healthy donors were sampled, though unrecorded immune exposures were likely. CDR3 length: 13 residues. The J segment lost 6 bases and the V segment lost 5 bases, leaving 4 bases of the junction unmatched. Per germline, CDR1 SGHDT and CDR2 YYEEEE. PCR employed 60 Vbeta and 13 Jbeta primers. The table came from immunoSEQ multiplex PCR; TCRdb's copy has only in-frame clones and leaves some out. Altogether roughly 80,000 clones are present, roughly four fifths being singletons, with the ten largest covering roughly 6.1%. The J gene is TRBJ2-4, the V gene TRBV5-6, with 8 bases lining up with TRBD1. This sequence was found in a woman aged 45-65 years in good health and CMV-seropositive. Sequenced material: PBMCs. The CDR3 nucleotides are TGTGCCAGCAGAGGACAGGGAGGAAACATTCAGTACTTC. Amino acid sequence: CASRGQGGNIQYF.